These 10 T cell receptor beta chains were all obtained from the same sample, sequenced in a study of cytomegalovirus exposure and HLA in healthy donors. PCR employed 60 Vbeta and 13 Jbeta primers. The data were produced by immunoSEQ multiplex PCR, yet TCRdb's version contains in-frame clones alone and is incomplete. The repertoire consists of 150,000 to 200,000 clones, with about 80% occurring once and the leading ten covering 13% to 15%. Sequencing was carried out using PBMCs. The receptors were sampled from a woman aged 40 to 50 in good health and CMV-seronegative.

This sequence joins TRBV15 and TRBJ2-3, with TRBD2 matching 7 bases. Unmatched junction bases numbered 3, after V lost 3 bases and J lost 0 bases. This CDR3 spans 15 amino acids. Germline V gives CDR1 LNHNV, CDR2 YYDKDF (reference sequence). CDR3 sequence reads: CATSSPGLSTDTQYF. For the CDR3, the DNA is TGTGCCACCAGCAGCCCGGGACTAAGCACAGATACGCAGTATTTT.

The CDR3 here is CASSQGRIDPQHF. The CDR3, as DNA: TGTGCCAGCAGCCAAGGCAGGATTGATCCCCAGCATTTT. V usage is TRBV16 and J usage is TRBJ1-5; D call uncertain. CDR3 length: 13 residues. Germline assignment: CDR1 KGHSY and CDR2 FQNENV. Trimming removed 2 bases from V and 10 bases from J, with 12 bases in between.

This sequence joins TRBV18 and TRBJ2-5; tentatively, D is TRBD1 (6 bases). This CDR3 comprises 16 residues. CDR1 and CDR2 (germline): KGHSH, LQKENI. The V and J ends lost 5 bases and 5 bases respectively, with 21 bases between them. CDR3 residues: CASSFPETGYEETQYF. The CDR3 DNA reads TGTGCCAGCTCATTTCCCGAGACAGGTTACGAGGAGACCCAGTACTTC.

This chain connects TRBV7-9 to TRBJ2-7; maybe TRBD2 (6 bases). Trimming removed 7 bases at V and 2 bases at J, with 15 bases between. Germline CDR1 SEHNR, CDR2 FQNEAQ (reference sequence). The CDR3 is 14 residues long. The CDR3 is CASTPGTPTYEQYF. As DNA, the CDR3 is TGTGCCAGCACCCCCGGGACTCCCACCTACGAGCAGTACTTC.

To note about this clone: The sample carries other DNA sequences with the same CDR3. The chain is built from TRBV19 and TRBJ2-2, with TRBD2 identical over 8 bases. V was pared by 6 bases and J by 1 base, with 4 bases of the junction left unmatched. CDR1 LNHDA and CDR2 SQIVND come from the germline V gene (reference sequence). The CDR3 has 15 residues. CDR3 nucleotide sequence: TGTGCCAGTAGGTTAGCGGGATTGAACACCGGGGAGCTGTTTTTT. Protein sequence: CASRLAGLNTGELFF.

The chain couples TRBV7-2 to TRBJ2-5; 9 nucleotides agree with TRBD2. V gave up 4 bases and J gave up 5 bases; unmatched junction bases: 11. The CDR3 has 16 residues. Germline CDR1 reads SGHTA; CDR2 reads FQGNSA. CDR3 in DNA: TGTGCCAGCAGCTCGGCGGGGGGGGGTTTCGGTGAGACCCAGTACTTC. This sequence encodes CASSSAGGGFGETQYF.

This chain joins TRBV7-6 and TRBJ2-7, with 8 positions matching TRBD2. V was clipped by 5 bases and J by 4 bases; unmatched bases: 4. CDR3 size: 13 residues. Germline CDR1 reads SGHVS; CDR2 reads FNYEAQ. The CDR3 region has the DNA TGTGCCAGCAGCCAGGGACTAGAGTACGAGCAGTACTTC. This codes for CASSQGLEYEQYF.

The gene calls are TRBV5-5 and TRBJ1-1, with 9 bases aligning to TRBD1. J was trimmed by 0 bases and V by 5 bases; bases with no gene match: 8. The CDR3 consists of 16 residues. Germline V gene sequence: CDR1 SGHKS, CDR2 YYEKEE (reference sequence). The CDR3 sequence is CASRSGTGSMNTEAFF. The DNA of the CDR3 is TGTGCCAGCAGGTCCGGGACAGGGAGTATGAACACTGAAGCTTTCTTT.

This clone was seen more than once but under ten times. The chain is built from TRBV2 and TRBJ2-4, with D possibly matching TRBD1 (5 bases). Trimming left V 4 bases short and J 0 bases short, with 7 bases between. Per germline, CDR1 SNHLY and CDR2 FYNNEI. CDR3 length: 14 residues. The CDR3 reads CASSADRAKNIQYF. The CDR3 DNA is TGTGCCAGCAGTGCTGACAGAGCCAAAAACATTCAGTACTTC.

The V and J genes are TRBV11-3 and TRBJ2-3, with TRBD1 identical over 8 bases. The germline V gene encodes CDR1 SGHNT and CDR2 YENEEA. The ends lost 5 bases at V and 5 bases at J; junction bases unmatched: 12. CDR3 length: 16 amino acids. This chain's CDR3 is CASSPRTGTIGDTQYF. The CDR3 DNA follows: TGTGCCAGCAGCCCACGGACAGGGACAATTGGAGATACGCAGTATTTT.